This T cell receptor (beta chain) was obtained from a study of resident and recirculating memory T cells in vitiligo. About the research overall: Shave-biopsy epidermis from lesional and nonlesional skin was sequenced alongside PBMCs. Genomic DNA was extracted from whole homogenized samples, with no cell sorting. Study findings and constraints: Vitiligo lesions lacked a unique dominant clone, and clonality varied.

Note on this clone: Antigen: not known.

No change in lesions over the prior 6 months defined stable disease. The repertoire was sequenced with immunoSEQ multiplex PCR; TCRdb's copy has only in-frame clones and lacks some. This sample yields roughly 40,000 clones, of which around 90% are seen a single time; more than 3.5% belongs to the top ten. This CDR3 region has 14 residues. V was pared by 8 bases and J by 3 bases, with 5 bases of the junction left unmatched. CDR1 MNHEY and CDR2 SMNVEV come from the germline V gene (reference sequence). The TCR originated in a male donor with vitiligo. This rearrangement joins TRBV27 to TRBJ2-2; 8 nucleotides line up with TRBD1. The material sequenced was blood. CDR3 DNA: TGTGCCAGCCCAACGACAGGGGACACCGGGGAGCTGTTTTTT. Translation: CASPTTGDTGELFF.